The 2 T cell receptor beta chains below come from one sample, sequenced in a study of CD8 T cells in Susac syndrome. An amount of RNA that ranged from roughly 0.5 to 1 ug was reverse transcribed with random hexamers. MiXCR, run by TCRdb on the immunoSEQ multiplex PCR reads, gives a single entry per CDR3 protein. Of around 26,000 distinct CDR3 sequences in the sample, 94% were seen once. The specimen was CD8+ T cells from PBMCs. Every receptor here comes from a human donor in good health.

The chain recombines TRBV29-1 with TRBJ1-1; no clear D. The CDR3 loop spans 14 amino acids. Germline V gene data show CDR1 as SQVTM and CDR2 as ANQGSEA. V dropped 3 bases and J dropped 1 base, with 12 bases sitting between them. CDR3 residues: CSVEPRGENTEAFF. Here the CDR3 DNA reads TGCAGCGTTGAGCCGCGCGGGGAGAACACTGAAGCTTTCTTT.

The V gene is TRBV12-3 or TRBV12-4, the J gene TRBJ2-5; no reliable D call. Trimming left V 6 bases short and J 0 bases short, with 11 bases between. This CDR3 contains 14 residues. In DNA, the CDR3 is TGTGCCAGCAGCTGGCTCCAGGACCAAGAGACCCAGTACTTC. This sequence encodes CASSWLQDQETQYF.